These 21 T cell receptor beta chains share one sample of origin, sequenced in a study of blood T cell repertoires in COVID-19. The repertoire was sequenced with immunoSEQ multiplex PCR; TCRdb's copy has only in-frame clones and lacks some. The table records about 300,000 clones, around 85% of them present only once. Sequenced sample: PBMCs or T cells enriched from blood (not recorded which). The receptors here all came from a woman between 45 and 60 years old who had recovered from COVID-19.

For the CDR3, the DNA is TGCAGTGCTAGTTCTCCCAGGGGCTGGGGGTATGGCTACACCTTC. Translated: CSASSPRGWGYGYTF. This chain links TRBV20-1 with TRBJ1-2, with D possibly TRBD1 on 6 matching bases. The length of the CDR3 is 15 residues. The germline gives CDR1 DFQATT, CDR2 SNEGSKA (reference sequence). V dropped 3 bases and J dropped 5 bases, with 19 bases sitting between them.

In this sample, this clone turned up once. The V call is TRBV30, the J call TRBJ1-6; 7 nucleotides line up with TRBD1. J lost 7 bases, V lost 3 bases, and 3 bases had no gene match. This CDR3 is built from 13 residues. Germline V CDR1 and CDR2: GTSNPN, SVGIG (reference sequence). CDR3 sequence: CAWRTGPNSPLHF. The CDR3 nucleotides read TGTGCCTGGAGGACAGGGCCGAATTCACCCCTCCACTTT.

This chain uses TRBV12-3 or TRBV12-4 with TRBJ2-1; D not certain. The CDR3 runs to 13 residues. The V end lost 3 bases, the J end lost 8 bases, and 11 bases lay between the germline ends. The CDR3 is CASSFGEADEQFF. The CDR3 DNA sequence: TGTGCCAGCAGTTTCGGAGAGGCGGATGAGCAGTTCTTC.

This chain joins TRBV10-2 and TRBJ2-1; 8 nucleotides align to TRBD2. The germline V gene encodes CDR1 WSHSY and CDR2 SAAADI. The CDR3 runs 14 residues. V dropped 8 bases and J dropped 5; count of bases not matched to a gene: 8. The CDR3: CASGGGREDNEQFF. The CDR3 bases are TGCGCCAGCGGCGGGGGGCGGGAAGACAATGAGCAGTTCTTC.

Comment on this clone: The sample carries other DNA sequences with the same CDR3. The rearrangement uses TRBV12-3 or TRBV12-4 and TRBJ1-2; D may be TRBD1 (6 bases). The V end was cut by 3 bases, the J end by 3 bases, with 8 bases between. The CDR3 consists of 13 residues. The CDR3 sequence: CASSLDRYYGYTF. The CDR3 DNA follows: TGTGCCAGCAGTTTGGACAGATACTATGGCTACACCTTC.

The chain couples TRBV21-1 to TRBJ2-1; the table's D call of TRBD1 was not tested on the DNA. TRBV21-1 is an annotated pseudogene. This CDR3 is 22 amino acids long. The CDR3 sequence: CASSKGPGCRGFPSLGVPEQFF. The CDR3 region has the DNA TGTGCCAGCAGCAAAGGTCCCGGGTGCAGGGGGTTCCCTTCGTTAGGGGTTCCTGAGCAGTTCTTC.

V is TRBV18 and J is TRBJ1-5; tentative D call: TRBD1 (5 bases). CDR3 length: 15 amino acids. V shed 3 bases and J shed 4 bases, with 13 bases lying between them. Germline V gene data show CDR1 as KGHSH and CDR2 as LQKENI. The CDR3: CASSPTAGSNQPQHF. Written as DNA, the CDR3 is TGTGCCAGCTCACCTACTGCAGGGTCTAATCAGCCCCAGCATTTT.

CDR3 in DNA: TGTGCCAGCAGCTTGGCAGTTGGGGACACCTATGGCTACACCTTC. This codes for CASSLAVGDTYGYTF. The rearrangement uses TRBV5-5 and TRBJ1-2, with a weak D call TRBD1 (6 bases). The CDR3 has 15 amino acids. The germline CDR1 and CDR2 sequences are SGHKS and YYEKEE (reference sequence). Trimming removed 0 bases from V and 4 bases from J, with 13 bases in between.

This clone is a singleton in its sample. The V gene is TRBV7-2, the J gene TRBJ2-1, with 10 nucleotides matching TRBD2. This CDR3 is built from 17 residues. Trimming at V came to 2 bases and at J to 0 bases, leaving 4 bases not matched to a gene. Germline lookup yields CDR1 SGHTA and CDR2 FQGNSA. The CDR3 nucleotides are TGTGCCAGCAGCTTAAGACTAGCGGGTTTCTCCTACAATGAGCAGTTCTTC. Encoded protein: CASSLRLAGFSYNEQFF.

The chain links TRBV28 to TRBJ2-5; 10 nucleotides line up with TRBD2. Germline lookup yields CDR1 MDHEN and CDR2 SYDVKM. CDR3 size: 15 residues. J gave up 4 bases and V 2 bases, and 4 bases lay outside the gene matches. CDR3 nucleotide sequence: TGTGCCAGCAGTTTACCAGCGGGGGGGCCAGAGACCCAGTACTTC. Its protein product is CASSLPAGGPETQYF. The whole variable domain, filled in from reference TRBV28 and TRBJ2-5, reads DVKVTQSSRYLVKRTGEKVFLECVQDMDHENMFWYRQDPGLGLRLIYFSYDVKMKEKGDIPEGYSVSREKKERFSLILESASTNQTSMYLCASSLPAGGPETQYFGPGTRLLVL.

The chain uses TRBV5-1 and TRBJ1-1; a possible D gene is TRBD1 (6 bases). V lost 2 bases, J lost 4 bases, and 18 bases lay in between. The CDR3 has 16 residues. Germline values: CDR1 SGHRS, CDR2 YFSETQ. CDR3 loop: CASSLFDRPGGTEAFF. DNA of the CDR3: TGCGCCAGCAGCTTATTTGACAGGCCCGGAGGCACTGAAGCTTTCTTT.

The rearrangement uses TRBV6-5 and TRBJ2-3; TRBD2 might be the D (5 bases). The germline V and J ends were trimmed by 0 bases and 0 bases, with 7 bases remaining between them. Per germline, CDR1 MNHEY and CDR2 SVGAGI. The CDR3 is 15 amino acids. CDR3 residues: CASSYSTKSTDTQYF. DNA for the CDR3: TGTGCCAGCAGTTACTCGACTAAAAGCACAGATACGCAGTATTTT.

The chain recombines TRBV11-2 with TRBJ1-4; no clear D gene. The length of the CDR3 is 17 residues. Germline CDR1 and CDR2: SGHAT and FQNNGV. Trimming left V 4 bases short and J 10 bases short, with 25 bases between. CDR3 sequence (DNA): TGTGCCAGCAGCTCCCTACCAACCAATGGAGCTGTAGGAAAACTGTTTTTT. It specifies CASSSLPTNGAVGKLFF.

The CDR3 spells CASSTGRVGQPQHF. Here the CDR3 DNA reads TGTGCCAGCAGCACTGGGAGGGTGGGTCAGCCCCAGCATTTT. The chain links TRBV21-1 to TRBJ1-5. TRBV21-1 is assigned pseudogene status. CDR3 length: 14 residues.

The genes are TRBV2 and TRBJ1-5; D remains unclear. Trimming pared 7 bases from V and 2 bases from J, leaving 15 bases between. The germline CDR1 and CDR2 sequences are SNHLY and FYNNEI. The CDR3 is 15 amino acids. The CDR3 loop reads CASNQNGLGNQPQHF. In nucleotides, the CDR3 is TGTGCCAGCAATCAGAACGGGTTGGGCAATCAGCCCCAGCATTTT. Full variable domain (missing parts from reference TRBV2 and TRBJ1-5): EPEVTQTPSHQVTQMGQEVILRCVPISNHLYFYWYRQILGQKVEFLVSFYNNEISEKSEIFDDQFSVERPDGSNFTLKIRSTKLEDSAMYFCASNQNGLGNQPQHFGDGTRLSIL.

This chain uses TRBV6-5 with TRBJ1-1; TRBD1 agrees at 8 bases. The CDR3 loop spans 16 amino acids. Germline loops: CDR1 MNHEY, CDR2 SVGAGI. V lost 1 base and J lost 7; bases outside the gene matches: 11. The CDR3, as DNA: TGTGCCAGCAGTTACTGGAAAGGACAGGGTACCAATGAAGCTTTCTTT. Translation gives CASSYWKGQGTNEAFF.

This clone has just one count. CDR3 DNA sequence: TGTGCCAGCAGCTTAGTAGGGGGGAACACTGAAGCTTTCTTT. This translates into CASSLVGGNTEAFF. The rearrangement links TRBV5-6 to TRBJ1-1; perhaps TRBD1 as D (6 bases). CDR1 is SGHDT and CDR2 is YYEEEE in the germline V gene. The V gene lost 2 bases and the J gene lost 1 base, with 9 bases spanning the gap. The length of the CDR3 is 14 residues.

V is TRBV28 and J is TRBJ1-2; D possibly corresponds to TRBD1 (6 bases). Germline-derived CDR1 and CDR2 are MDHEN and SYDVKM. This CDR3 is built from 13 residues. Trimming stripped 2 bases from V and 3 bases from J, with 7 bases between. This chain's CDR3 is CASSLTGYYGYTF. Written as DNA, the CDR3 is TGTGCCAGCAGTTTAACAGGGTACTATGGCTACACCTTC.

The chain links TRBV18 to TRBJ2-1; D is unresolved. The CDR3 length is 18 residues. Between the trimmed V and J ends, which lost 2 bases and 2 bases, there was a span of 19 bases. The germline CDR1 and CDR2 sequences are KGHSH and LQKENI. CDR3 in DNA: TGTGCCAGCTCACCAAATCGACTCCATCAAAAAACCTACAATGAGCAGTTCTTC. Translation: CASSPNRLHQKTYNEQFF.

V usage is TRBV6-5 and J usage is TRBJ2-5, with a weak D call TRBD1 (6 bases). The CDR3 has 12 amino acids. Germline V lookup: CDR1 MNHEY, CDR2 SVGAGI. Trimming left V 8 bases short and J 4 bases short, with 11 bases between. The CDR3 sequence is CASDRFPETQYF. CDR3 DNA sequence: TGTGCCAGCGACAGGTTCCCAGAGACCCAGTACTTC.

This sequence joins TRBV30 and TRBJ2-3; 8 nucleotides line up with TRBD1. The CDR3 has 14 amino acids. Germline loops: CDR1 GTSNPN, CDR2 SVGIG (reference sequence). With V trimmed by 5 bases and J by 5 bases, 9 bases remained unmatched. CDR3 nucleotides: TGTGCCTGGGGGAGACAGGGGTGGAAAGATACGCAGTATTTT. Its protein is CAWGRQGWKDTQYF. Variable domain in full (rest from reference TRBV30 and TRBJ2-3): SQTIHQWPATLVQPVGSPLSLECTVEGTSNPNLYWYRQAAGRGLQLLFYSVGIGQISSEVPQNLSASRPQDRQFILSSKKLLLSDSGFYLCAWGRQGWKDTQYFGPGTRLTVL.